The source of this T cell receptor (beta chain) is a study of blood T cells in healthy people across ages. With respect to this clonotype: Its antigen is unidentified.

Then a second PCR, running roughly 6 to 11 cycles, was carried out with a sample-barcoded 5' primer and a J-beta primer mix. TCRdb used MiXCR to reprocess the 5' RACE reads, holding one entry per CDR3 protein. The table includes some 850,000 distinct CDR3 sequences, approximately 24% detected once. Whole-study findings and limits: Older age coincided with a roughly linear decline in TCR beta diversity per million T cells.

Germline V lookup: CDR1 MNHEY, CDR2 SMNVEV (reference sequence). The CDR3 length is 15 residues. The authors isolated at least 6 million PBMCs per sample. Total RNA was extracted at no less than 5 micrograms per sample. This sample was also put to use in a study of T cells of mothers and their children. Turning to that study: It was related mother-child pairs that showed slightly higher overlap than unrelated pairs, without reaching significance.

The clonotype comes from a boy between 10 and 17 years old in good health. Source material: blood. The chain combines TRBV27 with TRBJ2-5; D may be TRBD1 (6 bases). The J call may be in error: the DNA end matches TRBJ2-1 better. The CDR3 region has the DNA TGTGCCAGCTTTTGGGCGCCGGGACAAGACAATGAGCAGTTCTTC. This encodes CASFWAPGQDNEQFF.